Sequencing of this TCR beta chain was carried out in a study of CD8 T cells in ankylosing spondylitis. Study-level points and caveats: Disease-associated clones were reportedly significantly overrepresented in matched ankylosing spondylitis synovial fluid.

Remarks on this clonotype: Its antigen remains unknown.

TCRdb used MiXCR to reprocess the 5' RACE reads, holding one entry per CDR3 protein. Counted here are about 250,000 distinct CDR3 sequences, under 35% occurring once; the ten biggest clones make up roughly 4.2%. The V and J ends lost 6 bases and 4 bases, in that order; junction bases with no gene match: 6. Germline loops: CDR1 SGHTA, CDR2 FQGNSA. The CDR3 contains 14 residues. Specimen: blood, either unsorted or a sorted T cell fraction (not recorded which). J is TRBJ2-1 and V is TRBV7-2; 7 bases line up with TRBD2. The TCR was taken from a male donor with ankylosing spondylitis or in good health (not recorded which). The CDR3 sequence: CASRTLAVYNEQFF. CDR3 coding DNA: TGTGCCAGCAGGACCCTAGCGGTATACAATGAGCAGTTCTTC.